Listed here are 9 T cell receptor beta chains from one sample, sequenced in a study of technical replicates of blood from several donors. Assay used: immunoSEQ multiplex PCR; TCRdb lists only in-frame clones, some missing. The sample gives tens of thousands of clones, roughly 98% of which show up once; over 0.13% is in the top ten. Source material: T cells isolated from PBMCs. Receptor source: a human donor in good health.

The V and J genes are TRBV5-1 and TRBJ2-5; tentative D call: TRBD2 (5 bases). CDR3 length: 15 amino acids. Trimming left V 6 bases short and J 5 bases short, with 20 bases between. CDR1 is SGHRS and CDR2 is YFSETQ in the germline V gene. In DNA, the CDR3 is TGCGCCAGCAACTCATCACCCGGGGTGGGGGAGACCCAGTACTTC. It encodes CASNSSPGVGETQYF.

The chain uses TRBV30 and TRBJ2-7, with D unclear. The germline V gene encodes CDR1 GTSNPN and CDR2 SVGIG (reference sequence). The CDR3 has 12 residues. Trimming stripped 1 base from V and 3 bases from J, with 7 bases between. This CDR3 reads CAWSGTVYEQYF. CDR3 sequence (DNA): TGTGCCTGGAGTGGAACGGTCTACGAGCAGTACTTC.

The J gene is TRBJ1-1, the V gene TRBV29-1; no clear D gene. This CDR3 has 14 residues. Looked up from germline, CDR1 is SQVTM and CDR2 is ANQGSEA. The V gene lost 6 bases and the J gene lost 0 bases, with 14 bases spanning the gap. The CDR3 DNA follows: TGCAGCGTCGGGGTTAGACGGATGAACACTGAAGCTTTCTTT. It yields the protein CSVGVRRMNTEAFF.

The chain couples TRBV5-1 to TRBJ2-1; 7 bases line up with TRBD2. With 3 bases clipped from V and 3 bases from J, the junction kept 6 bases outside the gene matches. The length of the CDR3 is 15 residues. Germline-derived CDR1 and CDR2 are SGHRS and YFSETQ. CDR3 residues: CASSWSSGGYNEQFF. Here the CDR3 DNA reads TGCGCCAGCAGCTGGTCATCGGGGGGCTACAATGAGCAGTTCTTC.

CDR3 amino acids: CASSLDHRGHTEAFF. CDR3 DNA sequence: TGTGCCAGCAGCTTAGACCACAGGGGGCACACTGAAGCTTTCTTT. The rearrangement uses TRBV7-8 and TRBJ1-1; 9 bases match TRBD1. Trimming removed 1 base from V and 3 bases from J; junction bases left unmatched: 3. Germline V gene data show CDR1 as SGHVS and CDR2 as FQNEAQ. The CDR3 runs 15 residues.

The V and J genes are TRBV21-1 and TRBJ2-5; the table's D call TRBD2 went unverified against the DNA. TRBV21-1 is listed as a pseudogene. The CDR3 consists of 16 residues. The CDR3, as DNA: TGTGCCAGCATCCCCTCTTTGGGGGGTGGTTGGGTTACCCAGTACTTC. The encoded protein is CASIPSLGGGWVTQYF.

The chain recombines TRBV28 with TRBJ1-1, with a tentative D call TRBD1 (5 bases). This CDR3 region has 15 residues. Between the trimmed V and J ends, which lost 6 bases and 4 bases, there was a span of 18 bases. Germline CDR1 is MDHEN and CDR2 is SYDVKM. The CDR3 nucleotides are TGTGCCAGCAGAGAACCCAGGGTATTTGGCACTGAAGCTTTCTTT. Translated: CASREPRVFGTEAFF.

The chain recombines TRBV29-1 with TRBJ2-7; TRBD2 matches 8 bases. From germline, CDR1 is SQVTM and CDR2 ANQGSEA. This CDR3 spans 13 amino acids. The ends lost 3 bases at V and 6 bases at J; junction bases unmatched: 7. As DNA, the CDR3 is TGCAGCGTTGACAGTGGACTAGCCTCCGAGCAGTACTTC. Its protein is CSVDSGLASEQYF.

The chain uses TRBV5-1 and TRBJ2-1; TRBD2 matches at 10 bases. This CDR3 region has 15 residues. Germline-derived CDR1 and CDR2 are SGHRS and YFSETQ. J was trimmed by 6 bases and V by 1 base; bases with no gene match: 4. The CDR3 here is CASSLITSGTNEQFF. CDR3 coding DNA: TGCGCCAGCAGCTTGATCACTAGCGGGACCAATGAGCAGTTCTTC.